The 6 T cell receptor beta chains presented below share a single source sample, sequenced in a study of cytomegalovirus exposure and HLA in healthy donors. Assay used: immunoSEQ multiplex PCR; TCRdb lists only in-frame clones, some missing. The sample consists of roughly 300,000 clones, roughly 90% of them appearing once. The sample taken for sequencing was PBMCs. The receptors come from a woman under 30 in good health and CMV-seronegative.

The CDR3 loop reads CASSVDSPARGNEQFF. The DNA of the CDR3 is TGTGCCAGCAGCGTAGATTCTCCCGCTAGGGGTAATGAGCAGTTCTTC. The chain carries TRBV9 and TRBJ2-1; TRBD1 might be the D (5 bases). The CDR3 sequence is 16 residues long. The germline V gene encodes CDR1 SGDLS and CDR2 YYNGEE. The ends were cut back, 0 bases at V and 7 bases at J, with 17 bases in the middle.

A single count supports this clone. The CDR3 reads CASSLSWVSGSYEQYF. DNA of the CDR3: TGTGCCAGCAGTTTAAGTTGGGTGTCGGGATCCTACGAGCAGTACTTC. The chain links TRBV28 to TRBJ2-7, with D possibly matching TRBD2 (5 bases). The CDR3 runs to 16 residues. CDR1 and CDR2 from the germline V gene are MDHEN and SYDVKM. Trimming took 2 bases from V and 1 from J, leaving 15 bases between them.

The J gene is TRBJ2-1, the V gene TRBV19; 12 bases line up with TRBD2. Germline V gene sequence: CDR1 LNHDA, CDR2 SQIVND (reference sequence). This CDR3 is 16 amino acids long. With V trimmed by 5 bases and J by 4 bases, 6 bases remained unmatched. For the CDR3, the DNA is TGTGCCAGTAGTGCACTAGCGGGAGGTCTTTACAATGAGCAGTTCTTC. Translation: CASSALAGGLYNEQFF.

This chain connects TRBV18 to TRBJ1-1; D uncertain. Trimming took off 3 bases at V and 3 bases at J, with 11 bases between the two ends. Germline V CDR1 and CDR2: KGHSH, LQKENI. There are 14 residues in the CDR3. As DNA, the CDR3 is TGTGCCAGCTCACCTGCTCGAGCTTACACTGAAGCTTTCTTT. It yields the protein CASSPARAYTEAFF.

DNA of the CDR3: TGTGCCAGCAGTTTCTCGAGACAGGGCGGCACTGAAGCTTTCTTT. Its translation: CASSFSRQGGTEAFF. V and J are TRBV27 and TRBJ1-1, with TRBD1 matching over 7 bases. The CDR3 consists of 15 residues. Germline assignment: CDR1 MNHEY and CDR2 SMNVEV (reference sequence). Trimming cost V 3 bases and J 4 bases; bases outside gene matches: 8.

The chain uses TRBV30 and TRBJ2-7; a possible D gene is TRBD2 (5 bases). This CDR3 contains 14 residues. CDR1 is GTSNPN, CDR2 SVGIG, per germline (reference sequence). Trimming shortened V by 0 bases and J by 1 base, and 10 bases separated the two germline ends. In DNA form, the CDR3 reads TGTGCCTGGAGTGTATCGACGGGGTCCTACGAGCAGTACTTC. This sequence encodes CAWSVSTGSYEQYF.